Listed here are 3 T cell receptor beta chains from one sample, sequenced in a study of blood T cell repertoires in COVID-19 (TCRdb year 2020). The library was built by means of the immunoSEQ multiplex PCR assay. TCRdb's version of the immuneACCESS table is confined to in-frame rearrangements and falls short of the full clone set. An unresolved V gene accounts for under half of the shortfall where checked; the remainder is of unknown origin. Within this sample are some 100,000 clones, with 80% to 90% of them counted one time only. The biggest ten clones account for less than 3.5% of the sample. The specimen sequenced was PBMCs or T cells enriched from blood (not recorded which). Receptors originate from a woman aged 50 to 60 who had recovered from COVID-19.

This rearrangement joins TRBV5-1 to TRBJ2-5, with 14 bases aligning to TRBD2. The V gene end was trimmed by 4 bases and the J gene end by 5 bases; junction bases not matched to a gene: 4. Germline V CDR1 and CDR2: SGHRS, YFSETQ. This CDR3 comprises 15 residues. CDR3 in amino acids: CASSIGLAGGETQYF. DNA for the CDR3: TGCGCCAGCAGCATCGGACTAGCGGGAGGCGAGACCCAGTACTTC.

The chain is built from TRBV2 and TRBJ2-7; the D gene is possibly TRBD1 (5 bases). Germline V gene lookup returns CDR1 SNHLY and CDR2 FYNNEI. Trimming pared 2 bases from V and 3 bases from J, leaving 8 bases between. The CDR3 runs 13 residues. The CDR3 DNA is TGTGCCAGCAGTGAACAGGGAATCTACGAGCAGTACTTC. It translates to CASSEQGIYEQYF.

The V and J genes are TRBV1 and TRBJ2-5; the D call of TRBD2 is as the table states it, not checked on the DNA. TRBV1 is a recognized pseudogene. The CDR3 totals 15 residues. CDR3: CTSSQEEAAQETQYF. In DNA, the CDR3 is TGCACCAGCAGCCAAGAGGAAGCGGCCCAAGAGACCCAGTACTTC.